This is a list of T cell receptor beta chains from one sample in a study of blood T cell repertoires in COVID-19. The data were produced by immunoSEQ multiplex PCR, yet TCRdb's version contains in-frame clones alone and is incomplete. This table holds 300,000 to 350,000 clones, approximately 90% found once. The sample taken for sequencing was peripheral blood. The receptors were sampled from a woman aged 25 to 45 with COVID-19, enrolled during active disease. Each CDR3 is given with its conserved first and last residue. The D gene is left open where the match is weak. Only some rows state a clone size, as once, few, many or a class for expanded clones.

-	TRBV30	-	TRBJ1-5	13	TGTGCCTGGAGTAATTGGGGAGATCAGCCCCAGCATTTT	CAWSNWGDQPQHF
-	TRBV2	-	TRBJ2-7	14	TGTGCCAGCAGTGATTTACAGCGGATCTACGAGCAGTACTTC	CASSDLQRIYEQYF
-	TRBV2	-	TRBJ1-2	12	TGTGCCAGCAGTGTCAACAGCTATGGCTACACCTTC	CASSVNSYGYTF
-	TRBV7-9	-	TRBJ2-3	15	TGTGCCAGCAGCACAACAACTACAACCACAGATACGCAGTATTTT	CASSTTTTTTDTQYF
-	TRBV5-1	-	TRBJ2-1	12	TGCGCCAGCAGCTCCGACAGGAATGAGCAGTTCTTC	CASSSDRNEQFF
-	TRBV4-3	TRBD1	TRBJ1-2	16	TGCGCCAGCAGCCAAGAATTGTGGGACAGGGGTCATGGCTACACCTTC	CASSQELWDRGHGYTF
-	TRBV6-5	TRBD2	TRBJ2-1	16	TGTGCCAGCAGTTCTCCTTCTAGCGGAGCGGGGGGTGAGCAGTTCTTC	CASSSPSSGAGGEQFF
once	TRBV7-6	TRBD2	TRBJ2-7	16	TGTGCCAGCAGCTTAGCATCTCTAGCGGGAGAAATCGAGCAGTACTTC	CASSLASLAGEIEQYF
-	TRBV28	TRBD1	TRBJ1-4	14	TGTGCCAGCAATATTGACAGGGGCATTGGAAAACTGTTTTTT	CASNIDRGIGKLFF
-	TRBV2	TRBD1	TRBJ2-3	14	TGTGCCAGCAGTCGTGACAGGGGGAGAGATACGCAGTATTTT	CASSRDRGRDTQYF